Presented here are 18 T cell receptor beta chains from one specimen sequenced in a study of cytomegalovirus exposure and HLA in healthy donors. PCR amplification relied on 60 Vbeta primers (plus 13 Jbeta primers). Clones were read by immunoSEQ multiplex PCR, and TCRdb kept only the in-frame ones, dropping some. The table includes around 300,000 clones, around 66% detected once. The sequencing input was PBMCs. Receptors originate from a female donor in good health and CMV-seronegative.

The V call is TRBV15, the J call TRBJ1-2; tentatively, D is TRBD1 (5 bases). The V gene's germline CDR1 is LNHNV and CDR2 YYDKDF (reference sequence). The CDR3 runs 13 residues. V was trimmed by 4 bases and J by 2 bases, leaving 8 bases between them. The CDR3 region is CATSIQENYGYTF. CDR3 sequence (DNA): TGTGCCACCAGCATACAGGAGAACTATGGCTACACCTTC. The complete variable domain, with remaining parts taken from reference TRBV15 and TRBJ1-2, reads DAMVIQNPRYQVTQFGKPVTLSCSQTLNHNVMYWYQQKSSQAPKLLFHYYDKDFNNEADTPDNFQSRRPNTSFCFLDIRSPGLGDTAMYLCATSIQENYGYTFGSGTRLTVV.

The chain joins TRBV4-1 to TRBJ2-3, with 12 bases lining up with TRBD2. The junction had 10 bases not matched to a gene; V was cut back by 0 bases and J by 6 bases. This CDR3 is 18 amino acids long. CDR1 MGHRA and CDR2 YSYEKL come from the germline V gene. The CDR3 loop reads CASSQDSTSGRGGDTQYF. The CDR3 bases are TGCGCCAGCAGCCAAGATTCGACTAGCGGGAGAGGAGGGGATACGCAGTATTTT.

The chain is built from TRBV2 and TRBJ2-1, with 10 positions matching TRBD2. The germline gives CDR1 SNHLY, CDR2 FYNNEI. This CDR3 contains 17 residues. V gave up 10 bases and J gave up 1 base; unmatched junction bases: 13. In nucleotides, the CDR3 is TGTGCCACTAAAACCGGAGCGGGAGGGCGGTCCTACAATGAGCAGTTCTTC. It yields the protein CATKTGAGGRSYNEQFF. Filled out from reference TRBV2 and TRBJ2-1, the complete variable domain reads EPEVTQTPSHQVTQMGQEVILRCVPISNHLYFYWYRQILGQKVEFLVSFYNNEISEKSEIFDDQFSVERPDGSNFTLKIRSTKLEDSAMYFCATKTGAGGRSYNEQFFGPGTRLTVL.

The chain joins TRBV28 to TRBJ2-2, with D perhaps matching TRBD2 (6 bases). The germline V gene has CDR1 MDHEN and CDR2 SYDVKM. Trimming took 2 bases from V and 5 from J, leaving 9 bases between them. The CDR3 has 14 residues. DNA of the CDR3: TGTGCCAGCAGTTTAGCGGGGTTAACCGGGGAGCTGTTTTTT. This encodes CASSLAGLTGELFF. Variable domain in full (rest from reference TRBV28 and TRBJ2-2): DVKVTQSSRYLVKRTGEKVFLECVQDMDHENMFWYRQDPGLGLRLIYFSYDVKMKEKGDIPEGYSVSREKKERFSLILESASTNQTSMYLCASSLAGLTGELFFGEGSRLTVL.

The chain has TRBV30 and TRBJ1-4; 9 nucleotides match TRBD1. With V trimmed by 1 base and J by 6 bases, 3 bases remained unmatched. The germline CDR1 and CDR2 sequences are GTSNPN and SVGIG (reference sequence). CDR3 length: 14 residues. The CDR3: CAWSGGTGYEKLFF. The DNA for the CDR3 is TGTGCCTGGAGTGGCGGGACAGGGTATGAAAAACTGTTTTTT.

This chain links TRBV5-8 with TRBJ1-5; D might be TRBD1 (5 bases). Trimming stripped 2 bases from V and 7 bases from J, with 10 bases between. Per germline, CDR1 SGHTS and CDR2 YDEGEE. This CDR3 spans 13 amino acids. In DNA, the CDR3 is TGTGCCAGCAGCTTAGGGAGGGGACAGCCCCAGCATTTT. Amino acid sequence: CASSLGRGQPQHF. Variable domain in full (rest from reference TRBV5-8 and TRBJ1-5): EAGVTQSPTHLIKTRGQQATLRCSPISGHTSVYWYQQALGLGLQFLLWYDEGEERNRGNFPPRFSGRQFPNYSSELNVNALELEDSALYLCASSLGRGQPQHFGDGTRLSIL.

This chain links TRBV28 with TRBJ2-7; D not resolved. Germline CDR1 and CDR2: MDHEN and SYDVKM. Trimming shortened V by 3 bases and J by 5 bases, and 8 bases separated the two germline ends. The CDR3 spans 12 residues. The CDR3 is CASSFSVHEQYF. The CDR3 nucleotides read TGTGCCAGCAGTTTTAGTGTACACGAGCAGTACTTC.

The chain carries TRBV10-3 and TRBJ2-6; 8 bases are shared with TRBD1. CDR3 size: 19 residues. Trimming at V came to 2 bases and at J to 0 bases, leaving 9 bases not matched to a gene. Germline CDR1 ENHRY, CDR2 SYGVKD. The CDR3 loop reads CAISERGTGDHSGANVLTF. In DNA form, the CDR3 reads TGTGCCATCAGTGAGCGAGGGACAGGTGACCACTCTGGGGCCAACGTCCTGACTTTC.

V is TRBV19 and J is TRBJ1-2; 7 bases align to TRBD1. V gave up 2 bases and J gave up 8 bases; unmatched junction bases: 11. The CDR3 has 15 amino acids. Germline assignment: CDR1 LNHDA and CDR2 SQIVND (reference sequence). CDR3 residues: CASSIRNRDSMGYTF. CDR3 bases: TGTGCCAGTAGTATAAGGAATCGGGACAGCATGGGCTACACCTTC. Full variable domain (remainder filled in from reference TRBV19 and TRBJ1-2): DGGITQSPKYLFRKEGQNVTLSCEQNLNHDAMYWYRQDPGQGLRLIYYSQIVNDFQKGDIAEGYSVSREKKESFPLTVTSAQKNPTAFYLCASSIRNRDSMGYTFGSGTRLTVV.

This sequence joins TRBV30 and TRBJ1-1; D might be TRBD1 (5 bases). V lost 3 bases to trimming and J lost 1 base, with 9 bases between them. Germline CDR1 reads GTSNPN; CDR2 reads SVGIG (reference sequence). This CDR3 region has 13 residues. CDR3 DNA: TGTGCCTGGAGCACACAGGAGAACACTGAAGCTTTCTTT. Translation: CAWSTQENTEAFF.

The chain joins TRBV27 to TRBJ1-5; possibly TRBD1 for D (6 bases). The CDR3 extends over 15 amino acids. V dropped 3 bases and J dropped 4 bases, with 13 bases sitting between them. Germline V CDR1 and CDR2: MNHEY, SMNVEV (reference sequence). DNA for the CDR3: TGTGCCAGCAGTTTCACAGGGCGGAAGAATCAGCCCCAGCATTTT. Translating it yields CASSFTGRKNQPQHF.

The V and J genes are TRBV2 and TRBJ2-7; 11 bases fit TRBD2. The CDR3 sequence is 15 residues long. V lost 4 bases to trimming and J lost 2 bases; unmatched junction nucleotides: 4. CDR1 SNHLY and CDR2 FYNNEI come from the germline V gene. CDR3 residues: CASSGTSGFTYEQYF. In DNA form, the CDR3 reads TGTGCCAGCAGTGGGACTAGCGGGTTTACCTACGAGCAGTACTTC. Based on the CDR3 plus reference TRBV2 and TRBJ2-7, the full variable domain is EPEVTQTPSHQVTQMGQEVILRCVPISNHLYFYWYRQILGQKVEFLVSFYNNEISEKSEIFDDQFSVERPDGSNFTLKIRSTKLEDSAMYFCASSGTSGFTYEQYFGPGTRLTVT.

The gene calls are TRBV27 and TRBJ2-1; 7 bases align to TRBD2. CDR3 length: 13 amino acids. The V and J ends lost 8 bases and 2 bases, in that order; junction bases with no gene match: 3. Per the germline V gene, CDR1 is MNHEY and CDR2 is SMNVEV (reference sequence). CDR3 coding DNA: TGTGCCAGCGCTACTAGCGCCTACAATGAGCAGTTCTTC. It codes for CASATSAYNEQFF.

The genes are TRBV18 and TRBJ1-2; the D is unclear. Trimming shortened V by 4 bases and J by 2 bases, and 5 bases separated the two germline ends. Germline loops: CDR1 KGHSH, CDR2 LQKENI. This CDR3 has 12 residues. The DNA of the CDR3 is TGTGCCAGCTCACGAGGAAACTATGGCTACACCTTC. It encodes CASSRGNYGYTF.

The chain joins TRBV7-7 to TRBJ2-1; possible D gene TRBD2, 6 bases. Per the germline V gene, CDR1 is SSHAT and CDR2 is FNYEAQ (reference sequence). The CDR3 length is 14 residues. Trimming took 4 bases from V and 6 from J, leaving 13 bases between them. The CDR3 reads CASSYGGTANEQFF. Written as DNA, the CDR3 is TGTGCCAGCAGCTACGGCGGGACCGCCAATGAGCAGTTCTTC. The full variable domain, its missing parts supplied by reference TRBV7-7 and TRBJ2-1, is GAGVSQSPRYKVTKRGQDVTLRCDPISSHATLYWYQQALGQGPEFLTYFNYEAQPDKSGLPSDRFSAERPEGSISTLTIQRTEQRDSAMYRCASSYGGTANEQFFGPGTRLTVL.

The chain combines TRBV27 with TRBJ1-2; 12 positions agree with TRBD1. The V gene end was trimmed by 1 base and the J gene end by 0 bases; junction bases not matched to a gene: 6. This CDR3 region has 18 residues. Germline values: CDR1 MNHEY, CDR2 SMNVEV (reference sequence). DNA of the CDR3: TGTGCCAGCAGTTTATTCTTCGGGACAGGGGGCCCTAACTATGGCTACACCTTC. This translates into CASSLFFGTGGPNYGYTF.

This chain connects TRBV12-5 to TRBJ2-1, with 8 bases identical to TRBD2. Germline assignment: CDR1 LGHNT and CDR2 FRNRAP. The CDR3 runs 16 residues. J lost 2 bases, V lost 6 bases, and 9 bases had no gene match. The CDR3 DNA reads TGTGCTAGTGGGGACGAACTAGCGGCCCCCTACAATGAGCAGTTCTTC. As protein: CASGDELAAPYNEQFF.

In this sample, this clone turned up a few times. This chain uses TRBV11-3 with TRBJ2-1; TRBD2 is a possible D gene (6 bases). Germline V gives CDR1 SGHNT, CDR2 YENEEA. CDR3 length: 15 residues. V was pared by 2 bases and J by 8 bases, with 16 bases between. The CDR3 reads CASSLSPSAPYEQFF. The CDR3 nucleotides read TGTGCCAGCAGCTTATCCCCTAGCGCCCCATATGAGCAGTTCTTC.